What follows describes a single T cell receptor beta chain. Its antigen is unidentified. Treatment described: about 20 received Ad26.COV2.S at low or high dose, single or two shots; roughly 5 received placebo; per-sample allocation not given. Collection of the samples took place on day 63 after the first injection of vaccine or placebo. Ad26.COV2.S expressed prefusion-stabilized spike from the original Wuhan strain. The method was immunoSEQ multiplex PCR; TCRdb's version includes in-frame clones alone and lacks a portion of them. The sample has around 450,000 clones; roughly 89% are singletons. With 4 bases removed from V and 3 bases from J, the gap between germline ends came to 18 bases. Germline values: CDR1 SEHNR, CDR2 FQNEAQ (reference sequence). There are 17 residues in the CDR3. The data belong to a study of Ad26.COV2.S vaccination and SARS-CoV-2 variants. Overall study findings and caveats: Similar non-spike TCR breadth was observed in recipients of vaccine and of placebo.

The sequences come from peripheral blood, collected in a trial of Ad26.COV2.S vaccine versus placebo. The source is a person between 18 and 65 years old who received the Ad26.COV2.S COVID-19 vaccine or a placebo. V is TRBV7-9 and J is TRBJ2-2, with D maybe TRBD2 (5 bases). CDR3 nucleotides: TGTGCCAGCAGCTACGAGTTAGGGCTAGCTGACACCGGGGAGCTGTTTTTT. This codes for CASSYELGLADTGELFF.